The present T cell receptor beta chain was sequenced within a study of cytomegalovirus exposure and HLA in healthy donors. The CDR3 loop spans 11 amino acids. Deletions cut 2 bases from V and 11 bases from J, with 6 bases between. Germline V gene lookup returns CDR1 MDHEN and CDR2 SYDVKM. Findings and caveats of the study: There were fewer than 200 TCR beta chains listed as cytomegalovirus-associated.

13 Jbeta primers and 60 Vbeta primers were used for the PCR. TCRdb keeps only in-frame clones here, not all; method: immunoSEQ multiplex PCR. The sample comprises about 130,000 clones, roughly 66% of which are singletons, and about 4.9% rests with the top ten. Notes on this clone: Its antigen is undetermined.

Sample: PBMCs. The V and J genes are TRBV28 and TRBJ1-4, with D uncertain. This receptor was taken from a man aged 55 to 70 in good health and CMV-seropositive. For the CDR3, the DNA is TGTGCCAGCAGTTTAGTTCAGAAACTGTTTTTT. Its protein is CASSLVQKLFF.